This is a list of T cell receptor beta chains from one sample in a study of cytomegalovirus exposure and HLA in healthy donors. Produced via immunoSEQ multiplex PCR; TCRdb's table is partial and in-frame only. This table holds 150,000 or so clones, approximately 71% found once. Specimen: PBMCs. The receptor set was obtained from a man aged 40-49 years in good health and CMV-seronegative. Both conserved end residues are trimmed from each CDR3. The listing skips clone size in some rows; elsewhere it reads once, few, many or a size class.

once	TRBV15	TRBJ1-5	ATSNNKGTGDFQPQH
NA	TRBV9	TRBJ1-1	ASSVAWRNTEAF
few	TRBV5-1	TRBJ2-5	ASRQGGGGETQY
once	TRBV7-6	TRBJ1-1	ASSQPGVMNTEAF
many	TRBV6-5	TRBJ2-4	ASSYEGHIQY
NA	TRBV7-8	TRBJ2-7	ASSSIGGRVYEQY
few	TRBV9	TRBJ1-6	ASSAGTGDSPLH
NA	TRBV9	TRBJ2-2	ASSVGPSGELF
NA	TRBV4-2	TRBJ1-5	ASSQDGPGGRGQPQH
NA	TRBV27	TRBJ1-2	ASSLTPPGTGADYGYT